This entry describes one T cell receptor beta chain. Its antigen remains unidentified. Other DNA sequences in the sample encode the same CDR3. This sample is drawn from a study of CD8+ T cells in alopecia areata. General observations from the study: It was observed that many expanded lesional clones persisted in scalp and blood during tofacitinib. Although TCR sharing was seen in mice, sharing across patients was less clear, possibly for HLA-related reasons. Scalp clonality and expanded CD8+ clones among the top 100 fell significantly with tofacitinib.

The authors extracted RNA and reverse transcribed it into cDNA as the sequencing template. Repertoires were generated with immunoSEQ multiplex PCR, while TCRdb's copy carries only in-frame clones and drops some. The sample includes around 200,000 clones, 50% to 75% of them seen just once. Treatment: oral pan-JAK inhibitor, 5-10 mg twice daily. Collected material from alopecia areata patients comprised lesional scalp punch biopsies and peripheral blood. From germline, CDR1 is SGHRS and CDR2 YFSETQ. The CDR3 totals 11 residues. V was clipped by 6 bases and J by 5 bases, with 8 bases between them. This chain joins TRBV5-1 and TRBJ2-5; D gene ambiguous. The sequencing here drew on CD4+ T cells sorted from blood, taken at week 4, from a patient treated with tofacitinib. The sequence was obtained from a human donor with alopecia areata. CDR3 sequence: CASTLEETQYF. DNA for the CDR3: TGCGCCAGCACCTTAGAGGAGACCCAGTACTTC.